Listed here are 10 T cell receptor beta chains from one sample, sequenced in a study of CD8 T cells in ankylosing spondylitis. One entry per CDR3 protein results from TCRdb running MiXCR on the 5' RACE reads. In the table there are about 52,000 distinct CDR3 sequences, 7.4% of which are singletons. Sequencing was done on a sample of blood, either unsorted or a sorted T cell fraction (not recorded which). All receptors derive from a female donor with ankylosing spondylitis or in good health (not recorded which).

At least ten counts were recorded for this clonotype. The V and J genes are TRBV5-1 and TRBJ1-2, with TRBD1 matching over 7 bases. The ends lost 0 bases at V and 0 bases at J; junction bases unmatched: 2. Germline CDR1 SGHRS, CDR2 YFSETQ. The CDR3 spans 15 residues. The CDR3 DNA reads TGCGCCAGCAGCTTGGCAGGGGGAGCTAACTATGGCTACACCTTC. It translates to CASSLAGGANYGYTF.

This clonotype was counted ten times or more. The CDR3 region is CASVTRYNEQFF. The CDR3 DNA reads TGTGCCAGCGTTACCCGTTACAATGAGCAGTTCTTC. The V call is TRBV28, the J call TRBJ2-1; D not resolved. Trimming cost V 8 bases and J 4 bases, with 9 bases left between them. The length of the CDR3 is 12 residues. CDR1 and CDR2 (germline): MDHEN, SYDVKM.

This clonotype was observed at least ten times. The chain couples TRBV5-1 to TRBJ1-5; D perhaps matches TRBD1 (5 bases). Germline V gene lookup returns CDR1 SGHRS and CDR2 YFSETQ. V was cut by 0 bases and J by 3 bases, with 10 bases left in between. The CDR3 covers 15 residues. The CDR3 region has the DNA TGCGCCAGCAGCTTGGGCCAGGGACCCAATCAGCCCCAGCATTTT. As protein: CASSLGQGPNQPQHF.

This clonotype was seen many times. The chain employs TRBV5-1 and TRBJ2-2, with D perhaps being TRBD1 or TRBD2 (6 bases each). Per the germline V gene, CDR1 is SGHRS and CDR2 is YFSETQ. The CDR3 covers 16 residues. V was cut by 0 bases and J by 3 bases, with 12 bases left in between. CDR3 region: CASSLGRGRHTGELFF. In DNA form, the CDR3 reads TGCGCCAGCAGCTTGGGCCGGGGGCGCCACACCGGGGAGCTGTTTTTT.

This clonotype came up many times. This sequence joins TRBV10-3 and TRBJ2-5; D is tentatively TRBD1 or TRBD2 (7 bases each). Between the trimmed V and J ends, which lost 2 bases and 1 base, there was a span of 11 bases. Germline loops: CDR1 ENHRY, CDR2 SYGVKD. CDR3 length: 15 residues. The CDR3 reads CAISETGEGQETQYF. The CDR3 coding sequence is TGTGCCATCAGTGAGACAGGGGAGGGCCAAGAGACCCAGTACTTC.

This clonotype occurred many times. In DNA, the CDR3 is TGCAGCGTGGAATGGGCTAGCGGGGCCACAGATACGCAGTATTTT. Protein product: CSVEWASGATDTQYF. V gene TRBV29-1 combines with J gene TRBJ2-3; the match to TRBD2 covers 9 bases. The trim removed 6 bases at V and 2 bases at J, leaving 9 bases unmatched. The CDR3 sequence is 15 residues long. Germline V gives CDR1 SQVTM, CDR2 ANQGSEA.

The sample holds many counts of this clonotype. The genes are TRBV5-1 and TRBJ2-2; D gene uncertain. CDR1 and CDR2 from the germline V gene are SGHRS and YFSETQ. V was trimmed by 0 bases and J by 2 bases, leaving 2 bases between them. The CDR3 is 13 amino acids. DNA of the CDR3: TGCGCCAGCAGCTTGGCTAACACCGGGGAGCTGTTTTTT. Its protein product is CASSLANTGELFF.

The table lists this clonotype with a few counts. The chain is built from TRBV3-1 and TRBJ1-1, with a weak D call TRBD1 (6 bases). Germline values: CDR1 LGHDT, CDR2 YNNKEL (reference sequence). Trimming cost V 6 bases and J 0 bases, with 8 bases left between them. CDR3 length equals 13 residues. The CDR3 DNA reads TGTGCCAGCAGACAGGGCATGAACACTGAAGCTTTCTTT. It yields the protein CASRQGMNTEAFF. Drawing the rest from reference TRBV3-1 and TRBJ1-1, the complete variable domain is DTAVSQTPKYLVTQMGNDKSIKCEQNLGHDTMYWYKQDSKKFLKIMFSYNNKELIINETVPNRFSPKSPDKAHLNLHINSLELGDSAVYFCASRQGMNTEAFFGQGTRLTVV.

This clonotype was observed many times. The CDR3: CASSLAGEVQPQHF. The CDR3, as DNA: TGTGCCAGCAGTTTGGCCGGAGAGGTCCAGCCCCAGCATTTT. The V call is TRBV12-3 or TRBV12-4, the J call TRBJ1-5; D uncertain. The CDR3 has 14 amino acids. The V and J ends lost 3 bases and 7 bases respectively, with 13 bases between them.

This clonotype has at least ten counts. The V call is TRBV5-1, the J call TRBJ2-7; D gene ambiguous. This CDR3 region has 12 residues. The V end lost 4 bases, the J end lost 7 bases, and 12 bases lay between the germline ends. Looked up from germline, CDR1 is SGHRS and CDR2 is YFSETQ. CDR3 DNA sequence: TGCGCCAGCAGCGCCGAAGGACCTGAGCAGTACTTC. Its translation is CASSAEGPEQYF.